Listed here is a single TCR beta chain. No cognate antigen has been identified for it. Within one base of it there is no much larger clone, and no base qualities were kept. To sequence the TCRbeta CDR3 region, genomic DNA was isolated from the sorted cells. The immunoSEQ Assay was used to sequence the TCRbeta CDR3 regions. The table comes from immuneACCESS by way of TCRdb, which keeps in-frame sequences with V and J called. Part of the clones is missing from these tables; in studies checked, under half for an unresolved V gene and the rest for unknown reasons. The sample includes about 98,000 clones, with approximately 93% observed a single time. Around 0.28% of the sample lies in the top ten. The data derive from a study of OX40 agonist ivuxolimab in advanced cancers. Concerning the study at large: The costimulatory receptor OX40 (CD134) was targeted by ivuxolimab, a fully human IgG2 agonistic monoclonal antibody. Of the approximately 50 dose-escalation patients, hepatocellular carcinoma was present in about 20, melanoma in approximately 15, renal cell carcinoma in 9 and head and neck cancer in 9. The dose-escalation cohort was about 83% male with a mean age of around 64 years, ranging from about 23 to 85. The paper describes the monotherapy dose-escalation part (N ≈ 50 patients) of the phase I trial of ivuxolimab. The point of sequencing TCRbeta in the periphery was to test whether ivuxolimab changed TCR sequence diversity and drove clonal T-cell expansion. Partial responses occurred in three dose-escalation patients: two with cutaneous melanoma and one with hepatocellular carcinoma. Patients were allowed to have had prior anti-PD-1, anti-PD-L1 or anti-CTLA-4 therapy, and around 41% of the dose-escalation patients had previously received checkpoint inhibitors. Intravenous ivuxolimab was administered to patients every 2 weeks at six dose levels: 0.01, 0.1, 0.3, 1.5, 3 and 10 mg/kg.

Summary of the overall study and its limitations: At doses of 0.1 to 3.0 mg/kg, clonal expansion of both CD4+ and CD8+ T cells in blood was seen between baseline and week 6. The antigen specificity of the clonally expanded peripheral T cells was not determined. Low levels of normalized T-cell clonal expansion were also seen in some nonresponding patients. In the 0.1-3.0 mg/kg groups, partial responders were among the patients with the lowest normalized peripheral clonal expansion, particularly in CD8+ T cells. On average, CD8+ T cells showed more expanded clones than CD4+ T cells after ivuxolimab.

Patients with autoimmune disease history or receiving systemic immunosuppression were excluded from the trial. Peripheral blood for TCR sequencing was collected from all dose cohorts at baseline, on cycle 4 day 1, and on cycle 7 day 1. Samples came from an open-label, multicenter, first-in-human phase I dose-escalation trial of ivuxolimab. Adults with locally advanced or metastatic melanoma, renal cell carcinoma, hepatocellular carcinoma or head and neck squamous cell carcinoma were enrolled in the trial. Before TCR sequencing, CD4+ and CD8+ T cells were separately sorted from peripheral blood. Sequenced here: CD4+ or CD8+ T cells sorted from blood, sampled in a trial of the OX40 agonist ivuxolimab. The origin of this receptor is an adult with an advanced solid tumor such as melanoma, head and neck, liver or kidney cancer.

The bases are TGTGCCAGCATGGTGGGCAGCAATTCACCCCTCCACTTT. It translates as CASMVGSNSPLHF. The V and J genes are TRBV6-5 and TRBJ1-6; the D gene assignment is ambiguous. Between the V and J ends, shortened by 7 bases and 7 bases respectively, the junction contains 11 bases. The CDR3 covers 13 residues, taking in both the cysteine and the phenylalanine. Only the CDR3 DNA stays, 39 bases, in frame from base 1. According to the germline V gene, CDR1 reads MNHEY and CDR2 reads SVGAGI.